Given below is one TCR beta chain in context. What it binds is unknown. This specimen belongs to a study of cytomegalovirus exposure and HLA in healthy donors. Overall study: Researchers found that under 90% of just under 400 genotyped donors fell within the Caucasian-associated ancestry cluster. Whole-study findings and limits: Most TCR sequences were seen very rarely across donors, but some public TCRs occurred in many.

PCR employed 60 Vbeta and 13 Jbeta primers. Data came from immunoSEQ multiplex PCR; TCRdb stores just in-frame clones and leaves some out. The table lists 110,000 or so clones, under 70% of them singletons. The J segment lost 0 bases and the V segment lost 5 bases, leaving 7 bases of the junction unmatched. Germline V gene lookup returns CDR1 SGHDN and CDR2 FVKESK. This CDR3 has 16 residues. The specimen sequenced was PBMCs. This receptor was identified in a man younger than 35 in good health and CMV-seropositive. The chain employs TRBV14 and TRBJ1-3; TRBD1 matches 7 bases. CDR3 nucleotides: TGTGCCAGCAGCGTACTCAACAGGGGCTCTGGAAACACCATATATTTT. This gives the protein CASSVLNRGSGNTIYF.